This TCR beta chain was captured in a study of tissue T cells after allogeneic stem cell transplantation. Sequenced by immunoSEQ multiplex PCR; TCRdb stores in-frame clones only, minus some. The table has around 1,600 clones, 48% seen once. With respect to this clone: What it binds is unknown. At one end, the junction sequence differs from germline, possibly due to a read error. The gene symbols are mouse symbols. The CDR3 goes on 1 residue after the read ends, and that part is filled in from the germline J gene.

Germline V gives CDR1 SGHSA, CDR2 FRNQAP. This CDR3 is built from 13 residues. Documented time point: mouse harvest day 14 after allogeneic transplant. The graft held 10^6 splenic CD5+ T cells and 10^7 T-cell-depleted bone marrow cells. Notes on the study in general: Motif-based clustering found tissue-specific repertoire signatures shared across patients, though few clones were shared. Tissue-detected TCR repertoire was only partly captured by blood and spleen T cells.

The sequencing input was spleen. This clonotype was obtained from a female BALB/c mouse given C57BL/6 T cells with graft-versus-host disease after an allogeneic hematopoietic cell transplant. V and J are TRBV16 and TRBJ2-5, with 9 bases lining up with TRBD1. The CDR3 is CAGSPQGADTQYF. CDR3 DNA, as far as it was read: TGTGCAGGCAGCCCACAGGGGGCCGACACCCAGTAC.